This T cell receptor (beta chain) derives from a study of blood T cell repertoires in COVID-19. Study context: Acute-phase and convalescent COVID-19 samples originated in the United States, Italy and Spain. T cells, B-cell-depleted T cells, or PBMCs supplied cDNA or gDNA.

As processed by the authors: How many nucleated cells were present was estimated from reference gene primer amplification. The assay was immunoSEQ multiplex PCR, and TCRdb's table has in-frame clones only and misses some. V, J and clone size are those of that table, while D and trimming were read from the DNA. The sample lists some 200,000 clones, approximately 87% occurring once. Germline V gene sequence: CDR1 SEHNR, CDR2 FQNEAQ (reference sequence). V gave up 2 bases and J gave up 5 bases, with 10 bases separating them. CDR3 length: 15 residues. This receptor was obtained from a man between 18 and 29 years old with active or convalescent COVID-19. The chain links TRBV7-9 to TRBJ1-6; D not certain. The sample comprised peripheral blood. The CDR3 protein is CASSLPYSDNSPLHF. CDR3 nucleotide sequence: TGTGCCAGCAGCTTACCCTACAGTGATAATTCACCCCTCCACTTT.